Each of the 26 T cell receptor beta chains below was sequenced from the same sample in a study of cytotoxic CD8 clonotypes in ibrutinib-treated CLL. Assay used: immunoSEQ multiplex PCR; TCRdb lists only in-frame clones, some missing. The sample records 35,000 or so clones, 69% being singletons. Sequenced here: PBMCs, sampled before ibrutinib treatment. The receptors were sampled from a human donor with chronic lymphocytic leukemia.

The table lists this clone with many counts. It is likely a read error, because the conserved phenylalanine at the end of the CDR3 is missing. It is unclear where the CDR3 begins or ends on the DNA, so no DNA is shown, and the CDR3 is as TCRdb lists it. The rearrangement joins TRBV7-9 to TRBJ2-7; the D segment call TRBD1 is taken from the table without a DNA check. The CDR3 length equals 12 residues, ends included. Germline CDR1 reads SEHNR; CDR2 reads FQNEAQ (reference sequence). CDR3: CASSPDRGQVGY.

V usage is TRBV7-3 and J usage is TRBJ2-2; D is undetermined. This CDR3 comprises 12 residues. V was pared by 6 bases and J by 6 bases, with 8 bases between. Germline lookup yields CDR1 SGHTA and CDR2 FQGTGA. CDR3 loop: CASSIPPGELFF. The DNA for the CDR3 is TGTGCCAGCAGTATCCCCCCCGGGGAGCTGTTTTTT.

This clone is labeled medium-sized. The sample carries other DNA sequences with the same CDR3. The J gene is TRBJ2-1, the V gene TRBV18; TRBD2 aligns across 10 bases. Germline CDR1 reads KGHSH; CDR2 reads LQKENI. The CDR3 sequence is 15 residues long. The J segment lost 8 bases and the V segment lost 3 bases, leaving 7 bases of the junction unmatched. The CDR3 reads CASSPPSGSKDEQFF. The CDR3 DNA reads as TGTGCCAGCTCACCGCCTAGCGGGAGTAAGGATGAGCAGTTCTTC.

V is TRBV7-2 and J is TRBJ2-5; perhaps TRBD2 as D (6 bases). Deletions cut 1 base from V and 1 base from J, with 10 bases between. This CDR3 contains 15 residues. CDR1 is SGHTA and CDR2 is FQGNSA in the germline V gene. CDR3 loop: CASSLGGVPQETQYF. The CDR3 DNA reads as TGTGCCAGCAGCTTAGGCGGGGTACCCCAAGAGACCCAGTACTTC. The entire variable domain, with the rest obtained from reference TRBV7-2 and TRBJ2-5, is as follows: GAGVSQSPSNKVTEKGKDVELRCDPISGHTALYWYRQSLGQGLEFLIYFQGNSAPDKSGLPSDRFSAERTGGSVSTLTIQRTQQEDSAVYLCASSLGGVPQETQYFGPGTRLLVL.

This chain connects TRBV28 to TRBJ1-5, with TRBD1 identical over 8 bases. Germline lookup yields CDR1 MDHEN and CDR2 SYDVKM. The trim removed 6 bases at V and 7 bases at J, leaving 8 bases unmatched. The CDR3 extends over 14 amino acids. CDR3 coding DNA: TGTGCCAGCAGCCGGACAGGGCTTTTGCAGCCCCAGCATTTT. As protein: CASSRTGLLQPQHF.

The chain uses TRBV12-5 and TRBJ1-5; D uncertain. The CDR3 contains 17 residues. V lost 1 base and J 7 bases, leaving 20 bases between the germline ends. Germline V gene lookup returns CDR1 LGHNT and CDR2 FRNRAP. In DNA form, the CDR3 reads TGTGCTAGTGGTTTGGGGCTCATCGGGAAGGGTAGGCAGCCCCAGCATTTT. Its translation is CASGLGLIGKGRQPQHF.

The gene calls are TRBV29-1 and TRBJ1-1; D unclear. With 1 base removed from V and 1 base from J, the gap between germline ends came to 7 bases. Looked up from germline, CDR1 is SQVTM and CDR2 is ANQGSEA. The CDR3 spans 13 residues. CDR3 region: CSVEAQQNTEAFF. CDR3 in DNA: TGCAGCGTTGAAGCACAGCAGAACACTGAAGCTTTCTTT.

This chain's CDR3 is CASSPLTDLDGYTF. CDR3 DNA sequence: TGTGCCAGCAGTCCCCTGACAGATCTGGATGGCTACACCTTC. V gene TRBV2 combines with J gene TRBJ1-2; D is perhaps TRBD1 (5 bases). CDR3 size: 14 residues. Germline V gene sequence: CDR1 SNHLY, CDR2 FYNNEI. The ends were cut back, 5 bases at V and 6 bases at J, with 16 bases in the middle.

The chain carries TRBV4-2 and TRBJ2-5; D assignment may be TRBD1 or TRBD2 (5 bases each). Germline values: CDR1 LGHNA, CDR2 YNFKEQ. The CDR3 is 13 residues long. V was pared by 1 base and J by 5 bases, with 8 bases between. The CDR3 DNA follows: TGTGCCAGCAGCCAAGGAGGGGTTGAGACCCAGTACTTC. It is translated as CASSQGGVETQYF.

This clone is medium-sized (0.01 to 0.1%) by share. J is TRBJ2-7 and V is TRBV25-1; 7 nucleotides match TRBD1. Germline CDR1 and CDR2: MGHDK and SYGVNS. J gave up 3 bases and V 8 bases, and 7 bases lay outside the gene matches. CDR3 length: 13 residues. The CDR3 DNA reads as TGTGCCAGCGGTTCCTGGGACAGCTACGAGCAGTACTTC. This codes for CASGSWDSYEQYF.

The CDR3 reads CASSFDSDRSNEKLFF. The CDR3 DNA sequence: TGTGCCAGCAGCTTCGATTCGGACAGGTCTAATGAAAAACTGTTTTTT. This chain links TRBV11-1 with TRBJ1-4; 7 bases align to TRBD1. There are 16 residues in the CDR3. The trim removed 3 bases at V and 3 bases at J, leaving 7 bases unmatched. Per the germline V gene, CDR1 is SGHAT and CDR2 is FQDESV (reference sequence).

J is TRBJ1-4 and V is TRBV19; the match to TRBD1 covers 9 bases. This CDR3 region has 15 residues. The ends lost 1 base at V and 9 bases at J; junction bases unmatched: 6. The germline gives CDR1 LNHDA, CDR2 SQIVND (reference sequence). The CDR3 here is CASSIVGTGLKKLFF. Written as DNA, the CDR3 is TGTGCCAGTAGTATAGTTGGGACAGGGTTGAAAAAACTGTTTTTT. The entire variable domain, with the rest obtained from reference TRBV19 and TRBJ1-4, is as follows: DGGITQSPKYLFRKEGQNVTLSCEQNLNHDAMYWYRQDPGQGLRLIYYSQIVNDFQKGDIAEGYSVSREKKESFPLTVTSAQKNPTAFYLCASSIVGTGLKKLFFGSGTQLSVL.

The chain carries TRBV6-4 and TRBJ2-2; 8 nucleotides align to TRBD1. There are 15 residues in the CDR3. Looked up from germline, CDR1 is MRHNA and CDR2 is SNTAGT. V was pared by 6 bases and J by 5 bases, with 8 bases of the junction left unmatched. CDR3 DNA: TGTGCCAGCAGACTACAGGGGGTAGGGACCGGGGAGCTGTTTTTT. Encoded protein: CASRLQGVGTGELFF.

The chain couples TRBV23-1 to TRBJ1-5; D call uncertain. TRBV23-1 is recorded as an ORF, its role being uncertain. The CDR3 spans 16 residues. Between the trimmed V and J ends, which lost 3 bases and 9 bases, there was a span of 21 bases. CDR3 DNA sequence: TGCGCCAGCAGTCAGTTGTGGTACGGCCGGCCGGGGCCCCAGCATTTT. Translating it yields CASSQLWYGRPGPQHF.

This sequence joins TRBV6-1 and TRBJ1-3; maybe TRBD1 (6 bases). Germline V gene sequence: CDR1 MNHNS, CDR2 SASEGT. Trimming stripped 10 bases from V and 0 bases from J, with 16 bases between. The CDR3 consists of 15 residues. CDR3 nucleotides: TGTGCCACAAACCCAGGGGTCAGCTCTGGAAACACCATATATTTT. Translation: CATNPGVSSGNTIYF.

By sample fraction, this clone is medium-sized. V gene TRBV10-3 combines with J gene TRBJ1-5; D gene unclear. The CDR3 covers 15 residues. The V gene lost 0 bases and the J gene lost 2 bases, with 8 bases spanning the gap. In germline, CDR1 is ENHRY, CDR2 SYGVKD. DNA of the CDR3: TGTGCCATCAGTGAGTCACCAACAGGCAATCAGCCCCAGCATTTT. Protein: CAISESPTGNQPQHF.

The chain uses TRBV5-1 and TRBJ2-7; perhaps TRBD2 as D (6 bases). This CDR3 is 17 amino acids long. Germline lookup yields CDR1 SGHRS and CDR2 YFSETQ. V was clipped by 4 bases and J by 0 bases, with 20 bases between them. The CDR3 DNA is TGCGCCAGCAGCCTGGCCGTTTCGGCGGGGACCTCCTACGAGCAGTACTTC. This codes for CASSLAVSAGTSYEQYF.

This clone occurred a few times. V usage is TRBV14 and J usage is TRBJ1-5; D is uncertain. Germline loops: CDR1 SGHDN, CDR2 FVKESK. This CDR3 region has 15 residues. Trimming shortened V by 1 base and J by 3 bases, and 10 bases separated the two germline ends. CDR3 bases: TGTGCCAGCAGCCAAGGAGGCTCCAACAATCAGCCCCAGCATTTT. This gives the protein CASSQGGSNNQPQHF.

V usage is TRBV12-5 and J usage is TRBJ1-1; the D gene is possibly TRBD1 (5 bases). This CDR3 has 19 amino acids. The germline V and J ends were trimmed by 1 base and 2 bases, with 23 bases remaining between them. The germline gives CDR1 LGHNT, CDR2 FRNRAP. The CDR3 DNA sequence: TGTGCTAGTGGTTTGGGAAATCTCAACAACAGGTCCGGAAACACTGAAGCTTTCTTT. Amino acids: CASGLGNLNNRSGNTEAFF.

The chain carries TRBV7-2 and TRBJ2-7, with TRBD2 identical over 10 bases. CDR1 is SGHTA, CDR2 FQGNSA, per germline. CDR3 size: 16 residues. The V and J ends lost 4 bases and 3 bases, in that order; junction bases with no gene match: 9. DNA of the CDR3: TGTGCCAGCAGCTCAGTAGCGGGGGGAATGATCTACGAGCAGTACTTC. Translated, it gives CASSSVAGGMIYEQYF.

J is TRBJ2-3 and V is TRBV6-5; 8 nucleotides match TRBD2. After removal of 5 bases from V and 0 bases from J, the junction contained 4 bases not matched to a gene. The CDR3 has 15 amino acids. The germline V gene has CDR1 MNHEY and CDR2 SVGAGI. CDR3 residues: CASSRAGASTDTQYF. CDR3 bases: TGTGCCAGCAGTCGAGCGGGGGCTAGCACAGATACGCAGTATTTT.

In this sample, this clone turned up a few times. The V call is TRBV27, the J call TRBJ1-1; possible D gene TRBD1, 6 bases. Germline CDR1 is MNHEY and CDR2 is SMNVEV (reference sequence). The CDR3 is 15 residues long. The ends were cut back, 6 bases at V and 0 bases at J, with 14 bases in the middle. CDR3 sequence reads: CASRPADSLNTEAFF. The CDR3 DNA is TGTGCCAGCAGGCCAGCGGACAGTTTGAACACTGAAGCTTTCTTT.

The chain is built from TRBV5-8 and TRBJ1-2, with D hard to call. Per the germline V gene, CDR1 is SGHTS and CDR2 is YDEGEE. This CDR3 is built from 12 residues. Trimming pared 0 bases from V and 8 bases from J, leaving 8 bases between. In DNA, the CDR3 is TGTGCCAGCAGCTTGGGAGCCGTCGGCTACACCTTC. Translating gives CASSLGAVGYTF.

The chain carries TRBV4-2 and TRBJ2-1; no clear D gene. Per germline, CDR1 LGHNA and CDR2 YNFKEQ. The germline V and J ends were trimmed by 0 bases and 7 bases, with 4 bases remaining between them. The CDR3 is made up of 12 amino acids. CDR3 bases: TGTGCCAGCAGCCAAGACTGGAATGAGCAGTTCTTC. Translating it yields CASSQDWNEQFF.

The chain couples TRBV19 to TRBJ2-7; D is perhaps TRBD2 (5 bases). From germline, CDR1 is LNHDA and CDR2 SQIVND (reference sequence). The CDR3 spans 13 residues. V shed 4 bases and J shed 6 bases, with 13 bases lying between them. The CDR3 region is CASSTQRRREQYF. CDR3 DNA: TGTGCCAGTAGTACACAGAGGAGGCGCGAGCAGTACTTC. The variable domain in full, with the rest retrieved from reference TRBV19 and TRBJ2-7, is DGGITQSPKYLFRKEGQNVTLSCEQNLNHDAMYWYRQDPGQGLRLIYYSQIVNDFQKGDIAEGYSVSREKKESFPLTVTSAQKNPTAFYLCASSTQRRREQYFGPGTRLTVT.

The rearrangement uses TRBV28 and TRBJ1-1; D is undetermined. The germline V gene encodes CDR1 MDHEN and CDR2 SYDVKM. Between the trimmed V and J ends, which lost 6 bases and 6 bases, there was a span of 14 bases. The CDR3 is made up of 13 amino acids. The CDR3 DNA sequence: TGTGCCAGCAGATGGGGTATCTTCGCTGAAGCTTTCTTT. It specifies CASRWGIFAEAFF.